Each of the 19 T cell receptor beta chains below was sequenced from the same sample in a study of CD8+CD57+ T cells in acquired aplastic anemia. Using genomic DNA as the template, TCR beta VDJ and CDR3 profiling was carried out. TCRdb independently ran MiXCR on the reads; one entry per CDR3 protein. The data show 200,000 or so distinct CDR3 sequences, about half seen once. By flow cytometry, patients selected for sequencing had shown an expansion of CD8+CD57+ cells. Sequencing was performed on sorted CD4+, CD8+, or CD8+CD57+ T cells (not recorded which) from PBMCs. Every receptor here comes from a human donor with aplastic anemia.

There are a few counts of this clonotype. The chain employs TRBV7-2 and TRBJ1-4, with D hard to call. This CDR3 region has 15 residues. The V gene lost 7 bases and the J gene lost 0 bases, with 12 bases spanning the gap. Germline-derived CDR1 and CDR2 are SGHTA and FQGNSA. The CDR3 loop reads CASNQNQATNEKLFF. The CDR3 nucleotides read TGTGCCAGCAACCAAAATCAGGCAACTAATGAAAAACTGTTTTTT.

The chain recombines TRBV7-2 with TRBJ2-3; tentatively, D is TRBD1 (5 bases). The last part of the DNA fits TRBJ1-5 better; the J call may be wrong. The CDR3 has 18 residues. Germline values: CDR1 SGHTA, CDR2 FQGNSA. The CDR3 nucleotides read TGTGCCAGCAGCTTACTATGGGGACTAGCGGGGACCACAGATACGCAGCATTTT. It codes for CASSLLWGLAGTTDTQHF.

This chain uses TRBV2 with TRBJ2-6; D may correspond to TRBD1 or TRBD2 (6 bases each). The ends were cut back, 11 bases at V and 3 bases at J, with 11 bases in the middle. The length of the CDR3 is 13 residues. Germline loops: CDR1 SNHLY, CDR2 FYNNEI. The CDR3 DNA reads as TGTGCCGCGAGGGGGGATGGGGCCAACGTCCTGACTTTC. It specifies CAARGDGANVLTF.

This chain joins TRBV7-3 and TRBJ1-2; the match to TRBD1 covers 9 bases. The CDR3 runs 15 residues. Germline V CDR1 and CDR2: SGHTA, FQGTGA. Losses at the gene ends were 5 bases for V and 8 bases for J; bases not matched to a gene: 12. CDR3 sequence reads: CASSHKTGGLGGYTF. The CDR3, as DNA: TGTGCCAGCAGCCACAAAACAGGGGGCTTGGGAGGCTACACCTTC.

This clonotype was seen a handful of times. The chain carries TRBV2 and TRBJ1-6; no clear D. The CDR3 consists of 14 residues. V gave up 4 bases and J gave up 7 bases, with 11 bases separating them. Germline V gives CDR1 SNHLY, CDR2 FYNNEI. The CDR3 reads CASSVQRRNSPLHF. CDR3 DNA sequence: TGTGCCAGCAGTGTGCAGAGGAGAAATTCACCCCTCCACTTT.

CDR3 in amino acids: CSARAGGTQETQYF. The CDR3 region has the DNA TGCAGTGCTAGAGCGGGGGGCACTCAAGAGACCCAGTACTTC. The chain employs TRBV20-1 and TRBJ2-5; D is possibly TRBD2 (7 bases). Germline-derived CDR1 and CDR2 are DFQATT and SNEGSKA (reference sequence). Trimming took off 1 base at V and 2 bases at J, with 11 bases between the two ends. CDR3 size: 14 residues.

This clonotype was seen repeatedly, ten times or more. CDR3 in amino acids: CATSFSGGAVDEQFF. As DNA, the CDR3 is TGTGCCACCAGCTTCAGCGGGGGGGCGGTTGATGAGCAGTTCTTC. The chain carries TRBV15 and TRBJ2-1; 10 nucleotides agree with TRBD2. Trimming cost V 5 bases and J 8 bases; bases outside gene matches: 9. CDR3 length: 15 residues. In germline, CDR1 is LNHNV, CDR2 YYDKDF (reference sequence).

A remark on this clonotype: Just one base apart from a much larger clone, this may be a read error. The chain combines TRBV6-6 with TRBJ1-4; D gene uncertain. Germline CDR1 MNHNY, CDR2 SVGAGI (reference sequence). This CDR3 contains 13 residues. The ends were cut back, 6 bases at V and 5 bases at J, with 10 bases in the middle. CDR3 in amino acids: CASSRTANEKLFF. In DNA form, the CDR3 reads TGTGCCAGCAGCCGGACGGCGAATGAAAAACTGTTTTTT.

The table lists this clonotype with many counts. CDR3 in DNA: TGTGCCAGTAGTCGGGCGGAGATGCGAGCCAATCAGCCCCAGCATTTT. It translates to CASSRAEMRANQPQHF. The chain combines TRBV19 with TRBJ1-5; D is unclear. Germline loops: CDR1 LNHDA, CDR2 SQIVND (reference sequence). The CDR3 is 16 residues long. Trimming removed 5 bases from V and 3 bases from J, with 17 bases in between.

This chain uses TRBV2 with TRBJ1-2; D possibly corresponds to TRBD1 (5 bases). V dropped 7 bases and J dropped 8 bases, with 20 bases sitting between them. Germline-derived CDR1 and CDR2 are SNHLY and FYNNEI. The CDR3 is made up of 14 amino acids. This CDR3 is CASISGRVTGGYTF. The CDR3 DNA reads as TGTGCCAGCATCTCCGGCAGGGTCACCGGGGGCTACACCTTC.

This chain links TRBV2 with TRBJ1-5; 7 bases agree with TRBD1. Germline CDR1 is SNHLY and CDR2 is FYNNEI. This CDR3 spans 16 amino acids. V lost 6 bases and J lost 4; bases outside the gene matches: 12. The CDR3 sequence: CASSSPPGQTNQPQHF. As DNA, the CDR3 is TGTGCCAGCAGCTCCCCTCCGGGACAGACTAATCAGCCCCAGCATTTT.

V is TRBV11-2 and J is TRBJ1-5; no clear D. CDR1 SGHAT and CDR2 FQNNGV come from the germline V gene. The CDR3 runs to 13 residues. V gave up 4 bases and J gave up 10 bases, with 14 bases separating them. CDR3 residues: CASSSEFGFPQHF. CDR3 sequence (DNA): TGTGCCAGCAGCTCTGAATTCGGTTTCCCCCAGCATTTT.

This clonotype came up a few times. The J gene is TRBJ2-3, the V gene TRBV5-1; TRBD2 matches at 13 bases. Germline trimming cut 2 bases from V and 3 bases from J; bases unmatched to any gene: 3. Germline V gene sequence: CDR1 SGHRS, CDR2 YFSETQ. The CDR3 totals 16 residues. The CDR3 DNA sequence: TGCGCCAGCAGCTTAACTAGCGGGGGGGTGACAGATACGCAGTATTTT. Encoded protein: CASSLTSGGVTDTQYF. Full variable domain (remainder filled in from reference TRBV5-1 and TRBJ2-3): KAGVTQTPRYLIKTRGQQVTLSCSPISGHRSVSWYQQTPGQGLQFLFEYFSETQRNKGNFPGRFSGRQFSNSRSEMNVSTLELGDSALYLCASSLTSGGVTDTQYFGPGTRLTVL.

This clonotype was detected once. One end of the junction fails to match germline, which may point to a read error. J is TRBJ1-3 and V is TRBV5-1, with a tentative D call TRBD1 (6 bases). From germline, CDR1 is SGHRS and CDR2 YFSETQ. The CDR3 length is 16 residues. DNA of the CDR3: TGCGCCAGCAGCCCTACAGGGATAAACTCTGGAAACACCACATATTTT. Residues: CASSPTGINSGNTTYF.

This clonotype was seen repeatedly, ten times or more. The rearrangement links TRBV9 to TRBJ1-3; D possibly corresponds to TRBD1 (6 bases). Germline-derived CDR1 and CDR2 are SGDLS and YYNGEE. V was shortened by 0 bases and J by 7 bases, with 14 bases between the two germline ends. The CDR3 is made up of 15 amino acids. The CDR3: CASSVEGQGQNTIYF. DNA for the CDR3: TGTGCCAGCAGCGTAGAGGGGCAGGGGCAGAACACCATATATTTT.

The chain links TRBV20-1 to TRBJ2-3, with 12 bases fitting TRBD2. This CDR3 is 14 amino acids long. The V segment lost 6 bases and the J segment 4 bases; nucleotides outside the gene matches: 5. Germline values: CDR1 DFQATT, CDR2 SNEGSKA (reference sequence). CDR3 nucleotides: TGCAGTGCCCGATCTAGCGGGGGGGCAGATACGCAGTATTTT. The encoded protein is CSARSSGGADTQYF.

The J gene is TRBJ1-2, the V gene TRBV7-9; 7 positions agree with TRBD1. Germline CDR1 is SEHNR and CDR2 is FQNEAQ (reference sequence). This CDR3 spans 16 amino acids. V gave up 1 base and J gave up 1 base; unmatched junction bases: 6. The CDR3 spells CASSLGQGWYNYGYTF. As DNA, the CDR3 is TGTGCCAGCAGCTTAGGACAGGGATGGTATAACTATGGCTACACCTTC.

This clonotype has only a few counts. The rearrangement links TRBV29-1 to TRBJ2-6; D gene unclear. V was cut by 3 bases and J by 0 bases, with 6 bases left in between. In germline, CDR1 is SQVTM, CDR2 ANQGSEA. The CDR3 runs 14 residues. The CDR3 DNA is TGCAGCGTTGAGTTCGGCTCTGGGGCCAACGTCCTGACTTTC. Translated: CSVEFGSGANVLTF.

Details on this clonotype: A much larger clone differs by one base, so this may be a read error. Lacking the conserved final phenylalanine or tryptophan, this CDR3 likely reflects a read error. V usage is TRBV5-5 and J usage is TRBJ1-4; D remains ambiguous. The CDR3 has 14 amino acids. Germline loops: CDR1 SGHKS, CDR2 YYEKEE (reference sequence). The V end was cut by 6 bases, the J end by 8 bases, with 17 bases between. CDR3 nucleotide sequence: TGTGCCAGCAAGGAGGGCAGAACGATAGAAAAACTGTTTTAT. It is translated as CASKEGRTIEKLFY.